The clone carrying this TCR beta chain was recorded once. This sample is drawn from a study of cytomegalovirus exposure and HLA in healthy donors. Germline V lookup: CDR1 MGHDK, CDR2 SYGVNS. The V and J ends lost 6 bases and 2 bases respectively, with 8 bases between them. The CDR3 has 14 residues. 13 Jbeta primers and 60 Vbeta primers were used for the PCR. Repertoires were generated with immunoSEQ multiplex PCR, while TCRdb's copy carries only in-frame clones and drops some. The sample includes approximately 110,000 clones, 81% seen only once; the top ten take approximately 1.1%. V usage is TRBV25-1 and J usage is TRBJ1-6; D uncertain. Specimen: PBMCs. This TCR was recovered from a woman in her twenties or thirties in good health and CMV-seronegative. In DNA form, the CDR3 reads TGTGCCAGCAGCGCGGGAGCCTATAATTCACCCCTCCACTTT. This encodes CASSAGAYNSPLHF.